These 31 T cell receptor beta chains came from one sample sequenced in a study of spatial heterogeneity in lung cancer. TCRdb itself ran the 5' RACE reads through MiXCR, one entry per CDR3 protein. This sample yields 850 to 900 distinct CDR3 sequences, of which 30% to 40% are seen a single time; 20% to 25% belongs to the top ten. This sample's time point: sample taken at primary tumor resection. The sample here was normal lung tissue next to the tumor, taken at surgery. The source of these receptors is a male donor with early-stage non-small cell lung cancer.

On this clonotype itself: With the library built for alpha chains, this beta chain is off target and its frequency is not meaningful. The genes are TRBV29-1 and TRBJ2-7, with 9 bases identical to TRBD2. The trim removed 7 bases at V and 2 bases at J, leaving 6 bases unmatched. This CDR3 is 13 amino acids long. Germline-derived CDR1 and CDR2 are SQVTM and ANQGSEA. CDR3 residues: CSDLAGKAYEQYF. As DNA, the CDR3 is TGCAGCGACCTAGCGGGGAAAGCCTACGAGCAGTACTTC.

There are a few counts of this clonotype. This beta chain is off target for a library built for alpha chains, so its abundance means little. The rearrangement uses TRBV28 and TRBJ2-7; 7 bases map to TRBD2. Trimming cost V 4 bases and J 2 bases; bases outside gene matches: 5. The CDR3 length is 14 residues. Germline V lookup: CDR1 MDHEN, CDR2 SYDVKM. The CDR3 nucleotides read TGTGCCAGCAGTTCCCCTAGCGGACCCTACGAGCAGTACTTC. It yields the protein CASSSPSGPYEQYF.

In its sample, this clonotype is large. This beta chain was picked up by a library intended for alpha chains and is off target, so its count carries little meaning. The chain uses TRBV28 and TRBJ1-6, with 7 bases lining up with TRBD1. This CDR3 region has 13 residues. Germline CDR1 is MDHEN and CDR2 is SYDVKM. Germline trimming cut 7 bases from V and 7 bases from J; bases unmatched to any gene: 4. The DNA for the CDR3 is TGTGCCAGCACCAGGGACAGCAATTCACCCCTCCACTTT. It is translated as CASTRDSNSPLHF.

In regard to this clonotype: Within a library made for alpha chains, this beta chain is off target, and its count is uninformative. The chain joins TRBV2 to TRBJ2-5; 8 bases agree with TRBD1. Germline CDR1 SNHLY, CDR2 FYNNEI. The length of the CDR3 is 12 residues. V was pared by 7 bases and J by 4 bases, with 2 bases of the junction left unmatched. CDR3 loop: CASTGTGETQYF. CDR3 DNA: TGTGCCAGCACCGGGACAGGAGAGACCCAGTACTTC.

With respect to this clonotype: The size of this beta chain means little, since it is a stray read in a library made for alpha chains. V gene TRBV10-3 combines with J gene TRBJ2-5; possibly TRBD2 for D (6 bases). Germline V lookup: CDR1 ENHRY, CDR2 SYGVKD. The length of the CDR3 is 12 residues. The ends were cut back, 6 bases at V and 1 base at J, with 6 bases in the middle. CDR3 DNA sequence: TGTGCCATCAGGGGGGGCCAAGAGACCCAGTACTTC. This codes for CAIRGGQETQYF.

This clonotype was detected only a few times. The junction shows a germline mismatch at one end, possibly a read error. Because the library targeted alpha chains, this beta chain is an off-target read whose size means little. The chain links TRBV20-1 to TRBJ2-3, with 8 nucleotides matching TRBD2. This CDR3 region has 12 residues. CDR1 and CDR2 (germline): DFQATT, SNEGSKA (reference sequence). For the CDR3, the DNA is TGCAGTGCTCCCCAGGGGAGGACTAGCTGGAATTTT. Amino acid sequence: CSAPQGRTSWNF.

In this sample, this clonotype turned up a few times. This beta chain lies outside the target of a library built for alpha chains; its clone size means little. The V call is TRBV6-2 or TRBV6-3, the J call TRBJ1-5, with 7 bases aligning to TRBD1. The CDR3 is 16 residues long. CDR1 MNHEY and CDR2 SVGEGT come from the germline V gene. Losses at the gene ends were 5 bases for V and 4 bases for J; bases not matched to a gene: 11. CDR3 bases: TGTGCCAGCAGTCCCTACCCGCAGGGGGTAAATCAGCCCCAGCATTTT. Translation gives CASSPYPQGVNQPQHF.

As regards this clonotype: This beta chain lies outside the target of a library built for alpha chains; its clone size means little. For the CDR3, the DNA is TGTGCCAGCAGAACCGGTGACAGGGTTTACGAGCAGTACTTC. Its protein product is CASRTGDRVYEQYF. The V call is TRBV28, the J call TRBJ2-7, with TRBD1 identical over 7 bases. The trim removed 6 bases at V and 4 bases at J, leaving 9 bases unmatched. This CDR3 region has 14 residues. Germline CDR1 reads MDHEN; CDR2 reads SYDVKM. The entire variable domain, with the rest obtained from reference TRBV28 and TRBJ2-7, is as follows: DVKVTQSSRYLVKRTGEKVFLECVQDMDHENMFWYRQDPGLGLRLIYFSYDVKMKEKGDIPEGYSVSREKKERFSLILESASTNQTSMYLCASRTGDRVYEQYFGPGTRLTVT.

This clonotype is deemed large (0.1 to 1%). The library was prepared for alpha chains; this beta chain is a stray read, so its frequency means little. The chain employs TRBV29-1 and TRBJ2-1; D remains ambiguous. CDR1 is SQVTM, CDR2 ANQGSEA, per germline. CDR3 length: 10 residues. The V end was cut by 4 bases, the J end by 6 bases, with 4 bases between. CDR3 coding DNA: TGCAGCGTTGCTGCCAATGAGCAGTTCTTC. Translated: CSVAANEQFF.

This clonotype occurred a few times. The library was designed around alpha chains, so this beta chain is a stray read whose abundance carries little weight. This rearrangement joins TRBV27 to TRBJ2-7; TRBD1 matches at 8 bases. Germline V gene sequence: CDR1 MNHEY, CDR2 SMNVEV (reference sequence). The CDR3 runs 13 residues. The V segment lost 5 bases and the J segment 5 bases; nucleotides outside the gene matches: 5. The CDR3 region is CASSALDRDEQYF. The CDR3 nucleotides are TGTGCCAGCAGTGCCCTGGACAGGGACGAGCAGTACTTC.

This clonotype counts as large. With the library built for alpha chains, this beta chain is off target and its frequency is not meaningful. This rearrangement joins TRBV11-2 to TRBJ2-1, with 12 bases aligning to TRBD2. This CDR3 has 15 amino acids. With V trimmed by 5 bases and J by 7 bases, 6 bases remained unmatched. Germline CDR1 and CDR2: SGHAT and FQNNGV. For the CDR3, the DNA is TGTGCCAGCAGCCCCGGGACTAGCGGGTTGAATGAGCAGTTCTTC. Its protein is CASSPGTSGLNEQFF.

This clonotype is termed large (0.1 to 1%). Being off target in a library aimed at alpha chains, this beta chain has a size of little meaning. The V and J genes are TRBV12-3 or TRBV12-4 and TRBJ1-5, with D perhaps TRBD1 (5 bases). The CDR3 has 14 amino acids. Trimming cost V 3 bases and J 8 bases, with 14 bases left between them. CDR3 nucleotides: TGTGCCAGCAGTTTTGGTCAGGGAATGGAGCCCCAGCATTTT. Amino acids: CASSFGQGMEPQHF.

Of note for this clonotype: This beta chain is an off-target read within a library intended for alpha chains, so its frequency means little. The chain couples TRBV11-1 to TRBJ2-3; D is possibly TRBD1 (5 bases). Germline V CDR1 and CDR2: SGHAT, FQDESV (reference sequence). Trimming shortened V by 0 bases and J by 2 bases, and 12 bases separated the two germline ends. The CDR3 totals 16 residues. The CDR3 DNA is TGTGCCAGCAGCTTAGCGGCAGGGAACCCCACAGATACGCAGTATTTT. This codes for CASSLAAGNPTDTQYF.

About this clonotype itself: This beta chain appears as a stray read in a library generated for alpha chains; its size is not informative. The chain is built from TRBV2 and TRBJ2-7; TRBD2 agrees at 9 bases. After removal of 6 bases from V and 4 bases from J, the junction contained 7 bases not matched to a gene. CDR3 length equals 14 residues. Per germline, CDR1 SNHLY and CDR2 FYNNEI. CDR3 DNA sequence: TGTGCCAGCAGGCCGGGACTAGCTTTATACGAGCAGTACTTC. Translating it yields CASRPGLALYEQYF.

By sample fraction, this clonotype is medium-sized. This beta chain is an off-target read within a library intended for alpha chains, so its frequency means little. The chain's CDR3 is CSAGGTDSYEQYF. The CDR3 nucleotides are TGCAGTGCAGGAGGGACAGACTCCTACGAGCAGTACTTC. The gene calls are TRBV20-1 and TRBJ2-7, with D possibly TRBD1 on 7 matching bases. From germline, CDR1 is DFQATT and CDR2 SNEGSKA (reference sequence). V was cut by 6 bases and J by 0 bases, with 12 bases left in between. CDR3 length equals 13 residues.

This clonotype rates as large. The library was designed around alpha chains, so this beta chain is a stray read whose abundance carries little weight. CDR3 protein: CASSSLGGTGELFF. The CDR3, as DNA: TGTGCCAGCAGCTCCCTGGGGGGCACCGGGGAGCTGTTTTTT. The chain employs TRBV7-3 and TRBJ2-2; D is possibly TRBD2 (6 bases). Looked up from germline, CDR1 is SGHTA and CDR2 is FQGTGA. V lost 4 bases and J lost 4, with 10 bases in between. This CDR3 has 14 amino acids.

By share, this clonotype ranks as hyperexpanded (1% or more). For a library built for alpha chains, this beta chain is a stray read; little rests on its size. The J gene is TRBJ2-7, the V gene TRBV29-1, with TRBD1 matching 9 bases. CDR1 is SQVTM, CDR2 ANQGSEA, per germline. CDR3 length equals 14 residues. V gave up 4 bases and J gave up 2 bases; unmatched junction bases: 6. The CDR3 reads CSVGGRTGAYEQYF. Written as DNA, the CDR3 is TGCAGCGTTGGTGGGAGGACAGGGGCCTACGAGCAGTACTTC.

This clonotype is large (0.1 to 1%) within its sample. With the library built for alpha chains, this beta chain is off target and its frequency is not meaningful. J is TRBJ2-7 and V is TRBV7-6, with D possibly matching TRBD1 (6 bases). Germline loops: CDR1 SGHVS, CDR2 FNYEAQ. The CDR3 extends over 13 amino acids. V was cut by 4 bases and J by 6 bases, with 13 bases left in between. CDR3 sequence reads: CASSSNRDREQYF. The DNA for the CDR3 is TGTGCCAGCAGCTCCAACAGGGACCGCGAGCAGTACTTC.

Worth noting for this clonotype: A library made for alpha chains picked up this beta chain off target, so its size means little. The chain carries TRBV7-2 and TRBJ2-5; 8 bases line up with TRBD1. The V and J ends lost 8 bases and 2 bases, in that order; junction bases with no gene match: 1. The CDR3 loop spans 12 amino acids. From germline, CDR1 is SGHTA and CDR2 FQGNSA. CDR3 sequence: CASGQGQETQYF. Here the CDR3 DNA reads TGTGCCAGCGGACAGGGTCAAGAGACCCAGTACTTC.

About this clonotype: The library was designed around alpha chains, so this beta chain is a stray read whose abundance carries little weight. The rearrangement links TRBV27 to TRBJ2-3; 12 nucleotides agree with TRBD2. The ends lost 6 bases at V and 7 bases at J; junction bases unmatched: 5. There are 14 residues in the CDR3. CDR1 is MNHEY, CDR2 SMNVEV, per germline (reference sequence). CDR3 nucleotide sequence: TGTGCCAGCAGGTGGACTAGCGGGACTAATACGCAGTATTTT. Amino acids: CASRWTSGTNTQYF.

Comment on this clonotype: This beta chain is a stray read from a library made for alpha chains; its abundance is not meaningful. The chain carries TRBV7-2 and TRBJ1-1; unclear D gene. CDR3 size: 10 residues. V lost 11 bases and J lost 5, with 9 bases in between. CDR1 is SGHTA, CDR2 FQGNSA, per germline. The CDR3 region has the DNA TGTGCCTCCAGTGGAACTGAAGCTTTCTTT. Its protein product is CASSGTEAFF.

In its sample, this clonotype was seen a few times. Since it is a stray read in a library aimed at alpha chains, this beta chain has a size that is not meaningful. The chain couples TRBV7-2 to TRBJ1-3; D call uncertain. Trimming left V 7 bases short and J 5 bases short, with 6 bases between. The germline V gene has CDR1 SGHTA and CDR2 FQGNSA. The CDR3 is 11 residues long. The CDR3 DNA is TGTGCCAGCACCCTCCGAAACACCATATATTTT. It yields the protein CASTLRNTIYF. Combining the CDR3 with reference TRBV7-2 and TRBJ1-3 gives the whole variable domain GAGVSQSPSNKVTEKGKDVELRCDPISGHTALYWYRQSLGQGLEFLIYFQGNSAPDKSGLPSDRFSAERTGGSVSTLTIQRTQQEDSAVYLCASTLRNTIYFGEGSWLTVV.

For this clonotype: Because this beta chain is a stray read in a library intended to capture alpha chains, its abundance should not be given much weight. The chain uses TRBV20-1 and TRBJ1-4; 9 positions match TRBD1. Per the germline V gene, CDR1 is DFQATT and CDR2 is SNEGSKA (reference sequence). Unmatched junction bases numbered 6, after V lost 5 bases and J lost 2 bases. The CDR3 is made up of 15 amino acids. This CDR3 reads CSAHDRGSTNEKLFF. The DNA of the CDR3 is TGCAGTGCTCATGACAGGGGGAGCACTAATGAAAAACTGTTTTTT.

This clonotype is medium-sized. Little can be read into the size of this beta chain, an off-target read in a library designed for alpha chains. The rearrangement uses TRBV18 and TRBJ1-5; D gene ambiguous. The CDR3 is made up of 13 amino acids. CDR1 is KGHSH and CDR2 is LQKENI in the germline V gene. V lost 10 bases, J lost 4 bases, and 14 bases lay in between. CDR3: CANSPDNNQPQHF. The CDR3, as DNA: TGTGCCAACTCCCCCGACAATAATCAGCCCCAGCATTTT. Full variable domain (outside the CDR3, taken from reference TRBV18 and TRBJ1-5): NAGVMQNPRHLVRRRGQEARLRCSPMKGHSHVYWYRQLPEEGLKFMVYLQKENIIDESGMPKERFSAEFPKEGPSILRIQQVVRGDSAAYFCANSPDNNQPQHFGDGTRLSIL.

Relative to its sample, this clonotype is large. This beta chain is off target for a library built for alpha chains, so its abundance means little. This rearrangement joins TRBV7-9 to TRBJ2-6; D not resolved. Per germline, CDR1 SEHNR and CDR2 FQNEAQ (reference sequence). The CDR3 spans 14 residues. V lost 6 bases and J 0 bases, leaving 6 bases between the germline ends. DNA of the CDR3: TGTGCCAGCAGGCTTAGCTCTGGGGCCAACGTCCTGACTTTC. Protein product: CASRLSSGANVLTF. The variable domain in full, with the rest retrieved from reference TRBV7-9 and TRBJ2-6, is DTGVSQNPRHKITKRGQNVTFRCDPISEHNRLYWYRQTLGQGPEFLTYFQNEAQLEKSRLLSDRFSAERPKGSFSTLEIQRTEQGDSAMYLCASRLSSGANVLTFGAGSRLTVL.

Sample share makes this clonotype medium-sized. This beta chain lies outside the target of a library built for alpha chains; its clone size means little. The chain employs TRBV20-1 and TRBJ2-5; tentatively, D is TRBD1 (6 bases). The CDR3 runs 14 residues. CDR1 and CDR2 (germline): DFQATT, SNEGSKA (reference sequence). The V end lost 3 bases, the J end lost 5 bases, and 16 bases lay between the germline ends. In nucleotides, the CDR3 is TGCAGTGCTAGGGACAGACTCATCCAGGAGACCCAGTACTTC. Translation gives CSARDRLIQETQYF.

A note on this clonotype: This beta chain slipped into a library made for alpha chains as a stray read, so its size is not meaningful. This rearrangement joins TRBV30 to TRBJ2-1, with D perhaps being TRBD1 or TRBD2 (5 bases each). Trimming stripped 8 bases from V and 2 bases from J, with 13 bases between. The CDR3 is 13 amino acids. Germline loops: CDR1 GTSNPN, CDR2 SVGIG (reference sequence). The CDR3, as DNA: TGTGCCAGGGACGGATTACCCTACAATGAGCAGTTCTTC. The encoded protein is CARDGLPYNEQFF.

To note about this clonotype: This beta chain turned up in a library designed for alpha chains; as an off-target read, its abundance says little. The CDR3 region has the DNA TGTGCCAGCAGCGCCCTGGGGGGAGGGCATGAAGATACGCAGTATTTT. Protein product: CASSALGGGHEDTQYF. This chain joins TRBV3-1 and TRBJ2-3; 7 bases fit TRBD2. The CDR3 sequence is 16 residues long. V lost 5 bases and J lost 5; bases outside the gene matches: 13. Germline assignment: CDR1 LGHDT and CDR2 YNNKEL (reference sequence).

This clonotype was detected a few times. This beta chain was picked up by a library intended for alpha chains and is off target, so its count carries little meaning. J is TRBJ1-2 and V is TRBV3-1; D ambiguous. Looked up from germline, CDR1 is LGHDT and CDR2 is YNNKEL (reference sequence). V dropped 6 bases and J dropped 7 bases, with 9 bases sitting between them. The CDR3 has 11 amino acids. This CDR3 reads CASRGGSGYTF. CDR3 nucleotides: TGTGCCAGCAGAGGAGGATCTGGCTACACCTTC.

Note on this clonotype: Within a library made for alpha chains, this beta chain is off target, and its count is uninformative. The CDR3 sequence: CASSFTGDITEAFF. The CDR3 DNA is TGCGCCAGCAGCTTCACAGGGGATATCACTGAAGCTTTCTTT. The chain links TRBV5-1 to TRBJ1-1, with 7 bases that match TRBD1. V gave up 2 bases and J gave up 4 bases; unmatched junction bases: 5. Germline CDR1 is SGHRS and CDR2 is YFSETQ. CDR3 length: 14 amino acids.

This clonotype was recorded a few times. This beta chain lies outside the target of a library built for alpha chains; its clone size means little. The J gene is TRBJ2-3, the V gene TRBV7-8; D call uncertain. Germline V gives CDR1 SGHVS, CDR2 FQNEAQ. V dropped 1 base and J dropped 3 bases, with 8 bases sitting between them. This CDR3 has 14 amino acids. For the CDR3, the DNA is TGTGCCAGCAGCTTAGACCCTAGAACAGATACGCAGTATTTT. Translation: CASSLDPRTDTQYF.